Shown below are 7 T cell receptor beta chains from a single sample sequenced in a study of technical replicates of blood from a few donors. Generated by immunoSEQ multiplex PCR, the TCRdb table keeps only in-frame clones and is missing some. The profile shows about 83,000 clones, about 94% of them singletons. Sample: T cells isolated from PBMCs. The source of these receptors is a human donor in good health.

The chain has TRBV6-1 and TRBJ2-7; 7 positions agree with TRBD1. CDR3 length: 13 amino acids. Germline CDR1 MNHNS, CDR2 SASEGT. V shed 4 bases, J shed 6 bases, and the junction held 6 bases outside the gene matches. CDR3 sequence (DNA): TGTGCCAGCAGTGGTACAGGGGTAGGCGAGCAGTACTTC. Its translation is CASSGTGVGEQYF.

The CDR3 spells CASSQDRGGQGNYGYTF. Here the CDR3 DNA reads TGCGCCAGCAGCCAAGATCGGGGGGGACAGGGAAACTATGGCTACACCTTC. The chain couples TRBV4-1 to TRBJ1-2; 9 positions agree with TRBD1. Germline CDR1 is MGHRA and CDR2 is YSYEKL. V lost 0 bases and J lost 2; bases outside the gene matches: 7. This CDR3 region has 17 residues.

The chain employs TRBV5-1 and TRBJ2-5; 7 positions agree with TRBD2. V was pared by 0 bases and J by 4 bases, with 9 bases of the junction left unmatched. The CDR3 runs 16 residues. The germline gives CDR1 SGHRS, CDR2 YFSETQ. This CDR3 reads CASSLAVSGISETQYF. The CDR3 bases are TGCGCCAGCAGCTTGGCCGTCAGCGGGATATCAGAGACCCAGTACTTC.

The chain links TRBV7-9 to TRBJ2-1; D is perhaps TRBD2 (5 bases). The V end lost 6 bases, the J end lost 0 bases, and 12 bases lay between the germline ends. CDR1 and CDR2 from the germline V gene are SEHNR and FQNEAQ (reference sequence). This CDR3 comprises 15 residues. The CDR3 protein is CASSLSGYSYNEQFF. CDR3 nucleotide sequence: TGTGCCAGCAGTCTTTCGGGATACTCCTACAATGAGCAGTTCTTC.

This clone was picked up one time. The chain links TRBV13 to TRBJ2-7; 7 nucleotides line up with TRBD1. V lost 2 bases, J lost 2 bases, and 6 bases stayed unmatched. CDR3 length: 15 amino acids. The V gene's germline CDR1 is PRHDT and CDR2 FYEKMQ (reference sequence). CDR3 DNA: TGTGCCAGCAGCTTACGTCACAGGGGCCCCTACGAGCAGTACTTC. It yields the protein CASSLRHRGPYEQYF.

The genes are TRBV11-2 and TRBJ1-6; no firm D call. Per germline, CDR1 SGHAT and CDR2 FQNNGV. The V gene lost 4 bases and the J gene lost 8 bases, with 12 bases spanning the gap. The CDR3 contains 14 residues. CDR3 region: CASSSTLGYSPLHF. The CDR3 DNA follows: TGTGCCAGCAGCTCAACCTTGGGCTATTCACCCCTCCACTTT.

The gene calls are TRBV5-1 and TRBJ1-3; 10 positions agree with TRBD1. Trimming removed 4 bases from V and 2 bases from J; junction bases left unmatched: 3. The CDR3 is 15 amino acids. CDR1 and CDR2 from the germline V gene are SGHRS and YFSETQ. The CDR3 DNA reads as TGCGCCAGCAGCCCCGGGACAGGGGCTGGAAACACCATATATTTT. Translating it yields CASSPGTGAGNTIYF.